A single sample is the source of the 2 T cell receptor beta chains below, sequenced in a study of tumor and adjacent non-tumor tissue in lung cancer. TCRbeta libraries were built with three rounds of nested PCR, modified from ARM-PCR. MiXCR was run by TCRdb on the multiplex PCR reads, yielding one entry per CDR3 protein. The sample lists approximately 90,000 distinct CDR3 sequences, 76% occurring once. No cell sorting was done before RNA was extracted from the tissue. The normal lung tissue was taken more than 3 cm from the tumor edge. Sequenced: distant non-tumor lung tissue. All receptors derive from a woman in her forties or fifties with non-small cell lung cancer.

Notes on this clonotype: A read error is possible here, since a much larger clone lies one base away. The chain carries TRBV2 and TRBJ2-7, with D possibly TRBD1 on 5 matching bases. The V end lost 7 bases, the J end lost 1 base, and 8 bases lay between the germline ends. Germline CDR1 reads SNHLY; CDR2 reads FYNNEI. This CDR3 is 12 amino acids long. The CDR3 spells CASNRQSYEQYF. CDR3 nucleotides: TGTGCCAGCAATAGACAGTCCTACGAGCAGTACTTC.

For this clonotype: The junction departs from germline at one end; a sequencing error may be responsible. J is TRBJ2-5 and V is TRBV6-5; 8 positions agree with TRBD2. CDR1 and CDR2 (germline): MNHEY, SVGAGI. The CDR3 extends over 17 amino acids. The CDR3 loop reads CASSYGTSGRDQETHYF. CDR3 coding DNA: TGTGCCAGCAGTTATGGGACTAGTGGGAGAGATCAAGAGACCCATTACTTC.